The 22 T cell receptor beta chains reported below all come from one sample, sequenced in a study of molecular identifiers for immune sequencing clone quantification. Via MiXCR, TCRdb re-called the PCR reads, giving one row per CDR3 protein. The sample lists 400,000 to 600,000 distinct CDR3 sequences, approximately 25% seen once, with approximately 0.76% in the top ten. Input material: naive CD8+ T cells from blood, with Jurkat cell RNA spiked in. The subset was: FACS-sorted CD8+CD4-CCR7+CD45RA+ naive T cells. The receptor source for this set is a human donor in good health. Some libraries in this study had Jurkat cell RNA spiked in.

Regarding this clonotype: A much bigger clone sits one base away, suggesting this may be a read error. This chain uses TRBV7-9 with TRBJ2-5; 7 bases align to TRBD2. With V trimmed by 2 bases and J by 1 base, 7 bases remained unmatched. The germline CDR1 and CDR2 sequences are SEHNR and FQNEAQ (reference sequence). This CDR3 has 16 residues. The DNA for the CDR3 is TGTGCCAGCAGCTTACCCCCGGGAGGTGCCCAAGAGACCCAGTACTTC. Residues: CASSLPPGGAQETQYF.

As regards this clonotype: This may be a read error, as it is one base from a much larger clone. Here the CDR3 DNA reads TGCGCCAGCAGTACCTCTTCGGGTACGCAGTATTTT. Its translation is CASSTSSGTQYF. V usage is TRBV10-1 and J usage is TRBJ2-3; no firm D call. This CDR3 region has 12 residues. Trimming shortened V by 5 bases and J by 8 bases, and 11 bases separated the two germline ends. The germline CDR1 and CDR2 sequences are WNHNN and SYGVQD (reference sequence).

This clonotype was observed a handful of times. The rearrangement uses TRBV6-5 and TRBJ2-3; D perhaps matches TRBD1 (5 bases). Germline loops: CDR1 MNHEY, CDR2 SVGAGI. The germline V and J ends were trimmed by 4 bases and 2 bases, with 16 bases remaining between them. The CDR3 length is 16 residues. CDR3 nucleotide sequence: TGTGCCAGCAGTTCCCAACTCGACAGCTACACAGATACGCAGTATTTT. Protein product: CASSSQLDSYTDTQYF.

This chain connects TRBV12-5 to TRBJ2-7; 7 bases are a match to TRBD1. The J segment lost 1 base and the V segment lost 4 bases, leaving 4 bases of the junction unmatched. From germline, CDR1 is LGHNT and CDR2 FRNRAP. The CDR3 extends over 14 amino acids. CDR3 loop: CASGSTGVSYEQYF. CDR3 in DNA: TGTGCTAGTGGTTCCACAGGGGTGTCCTACGAGCAGTACTTC.

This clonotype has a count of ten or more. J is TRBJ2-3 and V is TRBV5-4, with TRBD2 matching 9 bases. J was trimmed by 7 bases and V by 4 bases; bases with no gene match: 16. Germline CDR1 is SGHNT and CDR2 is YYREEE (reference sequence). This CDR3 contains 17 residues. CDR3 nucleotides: TGTGCCAGCAGCCACTCCGGGACTAGCTGGAGTTGGTATACGCAGTATTTT. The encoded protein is CASSHSGTSWSWYTQYF.

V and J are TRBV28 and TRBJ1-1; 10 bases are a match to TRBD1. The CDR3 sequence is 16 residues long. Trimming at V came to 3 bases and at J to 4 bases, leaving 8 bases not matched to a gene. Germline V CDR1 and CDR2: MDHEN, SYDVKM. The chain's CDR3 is CASSFPGQGWSTEAFF. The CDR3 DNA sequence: TGTGCCAGCAGTTTTCCGGGACAGGGGTGGAGCACTGAAGCTTTCTTT.

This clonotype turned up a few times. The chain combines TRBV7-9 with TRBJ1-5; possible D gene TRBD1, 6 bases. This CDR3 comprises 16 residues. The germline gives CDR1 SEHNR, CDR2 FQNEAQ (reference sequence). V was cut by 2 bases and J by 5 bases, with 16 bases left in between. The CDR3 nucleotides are TGTGCCAGCAGCTTATCAGTACAGGGACGGGATCAGCCCCAGCATTTT. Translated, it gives CASSLSVQGRDQPQHF. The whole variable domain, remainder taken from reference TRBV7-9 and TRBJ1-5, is DTGVSQNPRHKITKRGQNVTFRCDPISEHNRLYWYRQTLGQGPEFLTYFQNEAQLEKSRLLSDRFSAERPKGSFSTLEIQRTEQGDSAMYLCASSLSVQGRDQPQHFGDGTRLSIL.

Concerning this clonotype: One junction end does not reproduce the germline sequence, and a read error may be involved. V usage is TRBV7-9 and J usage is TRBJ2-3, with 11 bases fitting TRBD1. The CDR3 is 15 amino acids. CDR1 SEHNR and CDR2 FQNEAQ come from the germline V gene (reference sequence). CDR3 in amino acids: CASSPGQGGADTRYF. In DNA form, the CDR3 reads TGTGCCAGCAGCCCGGGACAGGGGGGAGCAGATACGCGGTATTTT.

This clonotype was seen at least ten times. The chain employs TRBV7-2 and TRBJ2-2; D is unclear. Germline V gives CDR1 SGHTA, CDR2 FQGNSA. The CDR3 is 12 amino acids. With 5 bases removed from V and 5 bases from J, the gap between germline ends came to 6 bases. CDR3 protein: CASSPLTGELFF. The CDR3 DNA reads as TGTGCCAGCAGCCCTCTGACCGGGGAGCTGTTTTTT.

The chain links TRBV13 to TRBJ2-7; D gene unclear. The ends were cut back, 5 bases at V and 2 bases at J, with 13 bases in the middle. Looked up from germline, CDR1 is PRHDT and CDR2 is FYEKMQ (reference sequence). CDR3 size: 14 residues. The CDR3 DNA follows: TGTGCCAGCAGCCCCGGGCCAATCGCCTACGAGCAGTACTTC. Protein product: CASSPGPIAYEQYF.

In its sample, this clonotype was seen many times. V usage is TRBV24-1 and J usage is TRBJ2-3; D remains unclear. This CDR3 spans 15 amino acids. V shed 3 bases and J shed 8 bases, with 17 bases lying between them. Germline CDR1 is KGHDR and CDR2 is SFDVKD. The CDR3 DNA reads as TGTGCCACCAGTGATCGGAGCCTAAGCTCGGGTACGCAGTATTTT. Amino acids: CATSDRSLSSGTQYF.

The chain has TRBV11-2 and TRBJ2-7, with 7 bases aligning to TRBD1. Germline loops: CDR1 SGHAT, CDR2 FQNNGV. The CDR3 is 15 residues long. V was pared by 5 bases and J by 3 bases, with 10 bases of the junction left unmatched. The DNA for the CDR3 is TGTGCCAGCAGCACACTAGGACAGGACCACTACGAGCAGTACTTC. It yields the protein CASSTLGQDHYEQYF.

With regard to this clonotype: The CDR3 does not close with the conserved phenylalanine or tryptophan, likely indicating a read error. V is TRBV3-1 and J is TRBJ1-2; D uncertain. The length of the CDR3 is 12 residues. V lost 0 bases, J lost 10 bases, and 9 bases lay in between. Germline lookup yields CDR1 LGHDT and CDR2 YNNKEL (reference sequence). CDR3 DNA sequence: TGTGCCAGCAGCCAAGATAGGGATGACTACACCCTC. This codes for CASSQDRDDYTL.

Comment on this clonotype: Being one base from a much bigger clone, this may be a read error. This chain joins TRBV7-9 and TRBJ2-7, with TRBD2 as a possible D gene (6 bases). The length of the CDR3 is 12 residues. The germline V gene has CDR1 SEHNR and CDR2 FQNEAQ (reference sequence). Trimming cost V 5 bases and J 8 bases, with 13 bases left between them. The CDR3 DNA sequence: TGTGCCAGCAGCCCCCCTGGGGGGAAGCAGTACTTC. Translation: CASSPPGGKQYF.

The chain's CDR3 is CSARTSRGWETQYF. CDR3 DNA sequence: TGCAGTGCTAGGACAAGCAGGGGTTGGGAGACCCAGTACTTC. The chain has TRBV20-1 and TRBJ2-5, with D possibly matching TRBD1 (6 bases). From germline, CDR1 is DFQATT and CDR2 SNEGSKA (reference sequence). V was shortened by 3 bases and J by 5 bases, with 16 bases between the two germline ends. CDR3 length: 14 amino acids.

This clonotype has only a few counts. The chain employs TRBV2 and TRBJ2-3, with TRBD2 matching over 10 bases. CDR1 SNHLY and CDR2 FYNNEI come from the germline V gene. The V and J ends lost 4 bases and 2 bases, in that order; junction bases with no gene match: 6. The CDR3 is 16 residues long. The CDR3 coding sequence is TGTGCCAGCAGTGTGGCTAGCGGGGGTTTCACAGATACGCAGTATTTT. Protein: CASSVASGGFTDTQYF. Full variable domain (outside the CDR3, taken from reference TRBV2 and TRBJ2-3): EPEVTQTPSHQVTQMGQEVILRCVPISNHLYFYWYRQILGQKVEFLVSFYNNEISEKSEIFDDQFSVERPDGSNFTLKIRSTKLEDSAMYFCASSVASGGFTDTQYFGPGTRLTVL.

The CDR3 sequence is CASSLLRDLGPDTQYF. The CDR3 nucleotides are TGTGCCAGCAGCCTCCTGCGGGATCTGGGGCCAGATACGCAGTATTTT. V usage is TRBV27 and J usage is TRBJ2-3; maybe TRBD2 (6 bases). V was trimmed by 6 bases and J by 4 bases, leaving 20 bases between them. CDR3 length: 16 amino acids. Germline V gene lookup returns CDR1 MNHEY and CDR2 SMNVEV (reference sequence).

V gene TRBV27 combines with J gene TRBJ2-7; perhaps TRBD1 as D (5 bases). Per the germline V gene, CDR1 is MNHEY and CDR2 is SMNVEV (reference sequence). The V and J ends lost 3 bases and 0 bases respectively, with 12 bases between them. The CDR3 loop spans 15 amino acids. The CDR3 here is CASSFFLGPSYEQYF. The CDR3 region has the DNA TGTGCCAGCAGTTTCTTCCTGGGGCCCTCCTACGAGCAGTACTTC.

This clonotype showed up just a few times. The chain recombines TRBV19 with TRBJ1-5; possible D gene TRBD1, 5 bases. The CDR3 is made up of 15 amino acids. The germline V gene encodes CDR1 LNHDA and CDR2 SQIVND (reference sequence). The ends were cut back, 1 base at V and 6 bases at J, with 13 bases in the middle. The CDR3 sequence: CASSIGTRGSQPQHF. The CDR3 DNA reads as TGTGCCAGTAGTATAGGCACCCGGGGGAGTCAGCCCCAGCATTTT. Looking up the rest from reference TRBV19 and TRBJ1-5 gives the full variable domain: DGGITQSPKYLFRKEGQNVTLSCEQNLNHDAMYWYRQDPGQGLRLIYYSQIVNDFQKGDIAEGYSVSREKKESFPLTVTSAQKNPTAFYLCASSIGTRGSQPQHFGDGTRLSIL.

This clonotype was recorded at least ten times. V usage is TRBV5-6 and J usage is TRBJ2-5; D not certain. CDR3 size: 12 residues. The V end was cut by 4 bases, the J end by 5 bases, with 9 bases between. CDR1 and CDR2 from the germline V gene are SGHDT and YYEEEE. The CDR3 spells CASSAPRETQYF. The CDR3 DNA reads TGTGCCAGCAGCGCGCCCCGGGAGACCCAGTACTTC. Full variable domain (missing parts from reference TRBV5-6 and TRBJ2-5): DAGVTQSPTHLIKTRGQQVTLRCSPKSGHDTVSWYQQALGQGPQFIFQYYEEEERQRGNFPDRFSGHQFPNYSSELNVNALLLGDSALYLCASSAPRETQYFGPGTRLLVL.

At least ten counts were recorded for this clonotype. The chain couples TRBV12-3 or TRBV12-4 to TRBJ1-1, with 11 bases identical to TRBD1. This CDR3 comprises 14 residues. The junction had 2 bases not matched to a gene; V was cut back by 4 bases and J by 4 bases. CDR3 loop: CASSWTGGSTEAFF. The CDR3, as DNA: TGTGCCAGCAGTTGGACAGGGGGCTCCACTGAAGCTTTCTTT.

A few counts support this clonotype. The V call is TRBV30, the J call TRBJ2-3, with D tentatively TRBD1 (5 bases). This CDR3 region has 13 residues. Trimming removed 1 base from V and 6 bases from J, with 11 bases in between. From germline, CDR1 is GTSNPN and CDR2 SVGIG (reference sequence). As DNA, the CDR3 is TGTGCCTGGAGTGCAGGGTTTTCGGATACGCAGTATTTT. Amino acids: CAWSAGFSDTQYF.